Detailed here is one T cell receptor beta chain. Only in-frame clones appear in the TCRdb table, and some are missing; sequencing was by immunoSEQ multiplex PCR. The table includes about 68,000 clones, 65% to 85% detected once. The CDR3 is 12 amino acids. The V gene lost 0 bases and the J gene lost 8 bases, with 7 bases spanning the gap. Germline CDR1 and CDR2: LGHDT and YNNKEL (reference sequence). The sample is drawn from a study of blood T cell repertoires in COVID-19. Study overall: The origin of the acute and convalescent COVID-19 samples was the United States, Italy and Spain. T cells, B-cell-depleted T cells, or PBMCs supplied cDNA or gDNA.

Sample: peripheral blood. This sequence joins TRBV3-1 (or the pseudogene TRBV3-2) and TRBJ1-2, with D unclear. This clonotype was sampled from a woman between 45 and 65 years old with acute or convalescent COVID-19. CDR3 sequence: CASSQDPGGYTF. The CDR3 nucleotides read TGTGCCAGCAGCCAAGATCCAGGCGGCTACACCTTC.